Listed here are 14 T cell receptor beta chains from one sample, sequenced in a study of cytomegalovirus exposure and HLA in healthy donors. Use of 60 Vbeta and 13 Jbeta primers characterized the PCR. This table comes from immunoSEQ multiplex PCR, and its TCRdb copy is limited to in-frame clones, with some not included. The repertoire includes roughly 150,000 clones, 65% to 85% of them detected once, and 1.5% sits in the top ten. Sequenced material: PBMCs. Receptor source: a woman between 18 and 30 years old in good health and CMV-seronegative.

The chain combines TRBV4-1 with TRBJ2-7; a possible D gene is TRBD1 (6 bases). CDR1 MGHRA and CDR2 YSYEKL come from the germline V gene. The V and J ends lost 1 base and 1 base respectively, with 11 bases between them. The CDR3 runs 15 residues. As DNA, the CDR3 is TGCGCCAGCAGCCAAGCGAGCGGACAGTCCTACGAGCAGTACTTC. Translation: CASSQASGQSYEQYF.

The gene calls are TRBV11-2 and TRBJ2-7; D is undetermined. The germline CDR1 and CDR2 sequences are SGHAT and FQNNGV. CDR3 size: 14 residues. The germline V and J ends were trimmed by 0 bases and 3 bases, with 9 bases remaining between them. This CDR3 is CASSLDPFVYEQYF. CDR3 in DNA: TGTGCCAGCAGCTTAGATCCATTTGTCTACGAGCAGTACTTC.

This clone was detected once. This rearrangement joins TRBV6-6 to TRBJ2-1; TRBD1 agrees at 8 bases. The CDR3 has 15 residues. Germline CDR1 reads MNHNY; CDR2 reads SVGAGI (reference sequence). The V and J ends lost 6 bases and 2 bases, in that order; junction bases with no gene match: 6. The CDR3 nucleotides are TGTGCCAGCAGCAGACAGGGGTCGGCCTACAATGAGCAGTTCTTC. This encodes CASSRQGSAYNEQFF.

The chain joins TRBV25-1 to TRBJ2-3, with D perhaps TRBD1 (7 bases). This CDR3 is 14 amino acids long. Trimming pared 10 bases from V and 4 bases from J, leaving 18 bases between. Germline loops: CDR1 MGHDK, CDR2 SYGVNS. This chain's CDR3 is CATRRGLSADTQYF. The CDR3 bases are TGTGCCACCCGGAGGGGGCTAAGCGCAGATACGCAGTATTTT. The whole variable domain, remainder taken from reference TRBV25-1 and TRBJ2-3, is EADIYQTPRYLVIGTGKKITLECSQTMGHDKMYWYQQDPGMELHLIHYSYGVNSTEKGDLSSESTVSRIRTEHFPLTLESARPSHTSQYLCATRRGLSADTQYFGPGTRLTVL.

This clone was counted once. The chain carries TRBV7-6 and TRBJ2-5; TRBD1 aligns across 7 bases. The J call may be wrong; the DNA end is better matched by TRBJ2-7. Germline V lookup: CDR1 SGHVS, CDR2 FNYEAQ. The CDR3 totals 13 residues. The CDR3 sequence is CASSARQGNEQYF. The CDR3, as DNA: TGTGCCAGCAGCGCCCGACAGGGAAACGAGCAGTACTTC.

Only one count was recorded for this clone. CDR3 loop: CASSMDRGREKLFF. The CDR3 bases are TGTGCCAGTAGTATGGACAGGGGTCGGGAAAAACTGTTTTTT. V and J are TRBV19 and TRBJ1-4; TRBD1 aligns across 9 bases. Germline loops: CDR1 LNHDA, CDR2 SQIVND (reference sequence). The CDR3 contains 14 residues. V trimming: 3 bases; J trimming: 8 bases; junction bases outside the gene matches: 4.

The chain carries TRBV5-1 and TRBJ1-2; TRBD1 might be the D (6 bases). The V gene's germline CDR1 is SGHRS and CDR2 YFSETQ. Trimming removed 4 bases at V and 5 bases at J, with 21 bases between. CDR3 length equals 16 residues. Here the CDR3 DNA reads TGCGCCAGCAGCCCGGGACATTTGCCCGCGAATTATGGCTACACCTTC. Translated: CASSPGHLPANYGYTF.

A single count supports this clone. The V and J genes are TRBV5-4 and TRBJ2-6; 8 bases match TRBD2. Unmatched junction bases numbered 7, after V lost 6 bases and J lost 2 bases. CDR3 size: 16 residues. CDR1 and CDR2 (germline): SGHNT, YYREEE (reference sequence). The CDR3 region has the DNA TGTGCCAGCAAACTACGCGGGGGGCCTGGGGCCAACGTCCTGACTTTC. This translates into CASKLRGGPGANVLTF.

The rearrangement uses TRBV6-1 and TRBJ2-5, with D possibly TRBD1 on 5 matching bases. Per the germline V gene, CDR1 is MNHNS and CDR2 is SASEGT. V gave up 11 bases and J gave up 5 bases, with 15 bases separating them. The CDR3 loop spans 12 amino acids. CDR3 amino acids: CAGALRSETQYF. The DNA for the CDR3 is TGTGCCGGGGCCCTTCGGTCGGAGACCCAGTACTTC.

The V gene is TRBV9, the J gene TRBJ2-2; 8 nucleotides agree with TRBD1. The CDR3 is made up of 16 amino acids. CDR1 SGDLS and CDR2 YYNGEE come from the germline V gene. Trimming at V came to 4 bases and at J to 1 base, leaving 6 bases not matched to a gene. CDR3 residues: CASSPRQGKNTGELFF. The CDR3, as DNA: TGTGCCAGCAGCCCCCGACAGGGGAAGAACACCGGGGAGCTGTTTTTT.

This chain uses TRBV2 with TRBJ1-4; weak D call: TRBD1 (5 bases). From germline, CDR1 is SNHLY and CDR2 FYNNEI. This CDR3 has 15 residues. V was clipped by 5 bases and J by 0 bases, with 10 bases between them. The CDR3 sequence: CASSRGTATNEKLFF. The CDR3 DNA is TGTGCCAGCAGTCGGGGGACGGCAACTAATGAAAAACTGTTTTTT.

The V call is TRBV11-2, the J call TRBJ1-2; maybe TRBD1 (5 bases). The CDR3 sequence is 15 residues long. Germline values: CDR1 SGHAT, CDR2 FQNNGV. Trimming stripped 3 bases from V and 4 bases from J, with 15 bases between. DNA of the CDR3: TGTGCCAGCAGCTTTGGGGGGGGTCAGGGCTATGGCTACACCTTC. Amino acid sequence: CASSFGGGQGYGYTF.

This clone has only one observation. V usage is TRBV7-8 and J usage is TRBJ2-2, with 12 bases aligning to TRBD2. This CDR3 contains 16 residues. CDR1 and CDR2 from the germline V gene are SGHVS and FQNEAQ. V lost 5 bases, J lost 4 bases, and 5 bases stayed unmatched. The CDR3 bases are TGTGCCAGCAGCAACCTAGCGGGGGGGCTCACCGGGGAGCTGTTTTTT. Its translation is CASSNLAGGLTGELFF.

The rearrangement links TRBV9 to TRBJ2-7; D is perhaps TRBD2 (6 bases). Trimming pared 3 bases from V and 2 bases from J, leaving 15 bases between. The germline V gene encodes CDR1 SGDLS and CDR2 YYNGEE. CDR3 length: 15 amino acids. CDR3 amino acids: CASSGAGRTPYEQYF. The CDR3 DNA is TGTGCCAGCAGCGGGGCCGGGAGAACCCCCTACGAGCAGTACTTC.